This T cell receptor beta chain was captured by sequencing in a study of T cells in Graves' hyperthyroidism and ophthalmopathy. This clonotype was found many times. Amplification of TCR beta CDR3 regions was performed using RNA transcripts as template. Initially, a first-round RT-PCR of the TCR CDR3 employed the HTBI primer set. TCRdb reprocessed the multiplex PCR reads with MiXCR, giving one entry per CDR3 protein. Among around 250,000 distinct CDR3 sequences listed, more than 12% were seen once. PBMCs came from 9 to 10 ml fresh peripheral blood. V dropped 6 bases and J dropped 8 bases, with 11 bases sitting between them. This CDR3 comprises 12 residues. The germline gives CDR1 LNHDA, CDR2 SQIVND (reference sequence).

The rearrangement uses TRBV19 and TRBJ2-1; a weak D match, TRBD2 (6 bases). This TCR was recovered from a woman aged 40-49 years with Graves' hyperthyroidism that later progressed to Graves' ophthalmopathy. The sequencing sample was made of blood. CDR3 DNA sequence: TGTGCCAGTAGCCTAGCGCGGGATGAGCAGTTCTTC. It specifies CASSLARDEQFF.